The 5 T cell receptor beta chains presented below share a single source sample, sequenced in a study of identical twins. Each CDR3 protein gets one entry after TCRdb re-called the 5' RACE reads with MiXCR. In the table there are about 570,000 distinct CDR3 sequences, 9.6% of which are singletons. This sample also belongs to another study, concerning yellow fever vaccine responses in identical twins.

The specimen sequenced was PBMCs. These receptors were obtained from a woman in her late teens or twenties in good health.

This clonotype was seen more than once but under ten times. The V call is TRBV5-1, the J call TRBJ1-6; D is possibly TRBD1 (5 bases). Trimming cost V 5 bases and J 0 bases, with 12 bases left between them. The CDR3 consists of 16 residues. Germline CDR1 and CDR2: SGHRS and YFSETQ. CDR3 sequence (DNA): TGCGCCAGCAGAAGGGAGGGGAGCTCCTATAATTCACCCCTCCACTTT. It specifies CASRREGSSYNSPLHF. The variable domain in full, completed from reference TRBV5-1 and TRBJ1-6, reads KAGVTQTPRYLIKTRGQQVTLSCSPISGHRSVSWYQQTPGQGLQFLFEYFSETQRNKGNFPGRFSGRQFSNSRSEMNVSTLELGDSALYLCASRREGSSYNSPLHFGNGTRLTVT.

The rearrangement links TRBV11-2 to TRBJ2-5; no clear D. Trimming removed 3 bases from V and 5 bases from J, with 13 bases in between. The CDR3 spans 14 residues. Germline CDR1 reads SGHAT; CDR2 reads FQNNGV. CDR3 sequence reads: CASSFLSALETQYF. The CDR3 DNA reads TGTGCCAGCAGCTTCCTGTCAGCCCTGGAGACCCAGTACTTC.

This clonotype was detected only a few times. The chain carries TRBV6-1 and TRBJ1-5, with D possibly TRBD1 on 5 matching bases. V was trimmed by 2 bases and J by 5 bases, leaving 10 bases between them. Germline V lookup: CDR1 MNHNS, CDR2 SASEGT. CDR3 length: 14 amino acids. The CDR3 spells CASSEIGVDQPQHF. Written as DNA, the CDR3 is TGTGCCAGCAGTGAAATAGGGGTCGATCAGCCCCAGCATTTT.

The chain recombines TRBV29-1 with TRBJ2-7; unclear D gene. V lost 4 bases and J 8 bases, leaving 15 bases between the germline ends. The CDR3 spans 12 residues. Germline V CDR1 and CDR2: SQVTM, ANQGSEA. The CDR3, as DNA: TGCAGCGTTGTCCCTGAAGGCGAGAAGCAGTACTTC. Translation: CSVVPEGEKQYF.

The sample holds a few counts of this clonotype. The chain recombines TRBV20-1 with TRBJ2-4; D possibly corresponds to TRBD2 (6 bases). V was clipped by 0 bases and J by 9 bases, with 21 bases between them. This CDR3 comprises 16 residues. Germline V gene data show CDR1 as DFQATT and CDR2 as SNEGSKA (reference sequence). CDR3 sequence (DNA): TGCAGTGCTAGAGACCCCTGGGCGGGGCCCGCTCTCATTCAGTACTTC. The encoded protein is CSARDPWAGPALIQYF.